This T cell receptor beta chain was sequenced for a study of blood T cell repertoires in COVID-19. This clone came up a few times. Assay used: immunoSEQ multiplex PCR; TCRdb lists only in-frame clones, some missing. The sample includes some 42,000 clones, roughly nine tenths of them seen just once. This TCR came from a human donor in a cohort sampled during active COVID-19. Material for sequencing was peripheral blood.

CDR3 bases: TGTGCCAGTAGTATCACGGCGGGTGACCTTCGGGTCGAGCAGTACTTC. It yields the protein CASSITAGDLRVEQYF. The V call is TRBV19, the J call TRBJ2-7; D might be TRBD2 (5 bases). This CDR3 contains 16 residues. Germline V gene data show CDR1 as LNHDA and CDR2 as SQIVND (reference sequence). Trimming took 3 bases from V and 6 from J, leaving 21 bases between them. The complete variable domain, with remaining parts taken from reference TRBV19 and TRBJ2-7, reads DGGITQSPKYLFRKEGQNVTLSCEQNLNHDAMYWYRQDPGQGLRLIYYSQIVNDFQKGDIAEGYSVSREKKESFPLTVTSAQKNPTAFYLCASSITAGDLRVEQYFGPGTRLTVT.